This T cell receptor beta chain was captured in a study of monozygotic twins with inflammatory bowel disease. The CDR3 is made up of 14 amino acids. TCRdb re-called the 5' RACE reads; every CDR3 protein appears as one record, without DNA. This repertoire includes roughly 320,000 distinct CDR3 sequences. J is TRBJ2-3 and V is TRBV12-3 or TRBV12-4; the TCRdb call, TRBD2, lacks DNA for checking. Input material: blood. The sequence came from a human donor with ulcerative colitis or Crohn's disease, or a healthy co-twin of an affected twin (not recorded which). CDR3 amino acids: CASRPHGTTHTQYF.